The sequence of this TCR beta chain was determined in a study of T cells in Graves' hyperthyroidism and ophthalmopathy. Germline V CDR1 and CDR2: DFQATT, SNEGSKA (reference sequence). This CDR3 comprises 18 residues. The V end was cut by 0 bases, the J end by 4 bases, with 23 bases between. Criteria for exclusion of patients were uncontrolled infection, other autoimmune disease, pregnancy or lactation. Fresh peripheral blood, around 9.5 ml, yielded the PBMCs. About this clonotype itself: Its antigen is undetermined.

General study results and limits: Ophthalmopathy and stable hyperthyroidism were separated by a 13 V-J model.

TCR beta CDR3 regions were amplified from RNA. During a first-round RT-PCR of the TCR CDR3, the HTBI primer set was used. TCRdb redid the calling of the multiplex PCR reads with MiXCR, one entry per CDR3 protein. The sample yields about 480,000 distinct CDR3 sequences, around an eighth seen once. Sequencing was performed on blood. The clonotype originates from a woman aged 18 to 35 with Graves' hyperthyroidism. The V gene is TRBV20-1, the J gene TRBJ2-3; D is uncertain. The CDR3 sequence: CSARDSSVQWTLADTQYF. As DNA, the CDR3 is TGCAGTGCTAGAGATAGCTCCGTACAGTGGACCCTTGCAGATACGCAGTATTTT.